This TCR beta chain was found in a study of cytomegalovirus exposure and HLA in healthy donors. The germline gives CDR1 MDHEN, CDR2 SYDVKM. After removal of 5 bases from V and 4 bases from J, the junction contained 8 bases not matched to a gene. This CDR3 is 15 amino acids long. Sequenced by immunoSEQ multiplex PCR; TCRdb stores in-frame clones only, minus some. Of 200,000 to 250,000 clones in the sample, approximately 86% were seen once. Overall study findings and caveats: Per published reports, the classifier diagnosed cytomegalovirus status with high specificity and sensitivity.

Comment on this clone: Its antigen remains unknown.

This clonotype originated in a woman between 18 and 29 years old in good health and CMV-seronegative. The chain recombines TRBV28 with TRBJ2-1; 7 bases fit TRBD1. The specimen sequenced was PBMCs. The CDR3 sequence: CASSDTGVAYNEQFF. CDR3 in DNA: TGTGCCAGCAGTGATACAGGGGTGGCATACAATGAGCAGTTCTTC.